The 12 T cell receptor beta chains given below trace back to one sample, sequenced in a study of T cells in Graves' hyperthyroidism and ophthalmopathy. Using RNA transcripts as the source, TCR beta CDR3 regions were amplified. The TCR CDR3 first-round RT-PCR relied on the HTBI primer set. TCRdb passed the multiplex PCR reads through MiXCR, listing each CDR3 protein once. The profile shows fewer than 450,000 distinct CDR3 sequences, nearly 15% of them singletons. Sequencing used blood. The receptors shown here come from a woman aged 60-75 years with Graves' ophthalmopathy.

Ten or more counts support this clonotype. The gene calls are TRBV30 and TRBJ1-4, with D possibly being TRBD1 (5 bases). Germline V gene sequence: CDR1 GTSNPN, CDR2 SVGIG (reference sequence). The CDR3 runs to 14 residues. The V and J ends lost 5 bases and 8 bases respectively, with 18 bases between them. CDR3 loop: CAWGTGGDDEKLFF. The DNA of the CDR3 is TGTGCCTGGGGGACGGGAGGGGACGACGAAAAACTGTTTTTT.

The chain joins TRBV28 to TRBJ1-3; a possible D gene is TRBD1 (5 bases). Germline CDR1 reads MDHEN; CDR2 reads SYDVKM. V lost 3 bases, J lost 3 bases, and 9 bases lay in between. The CDR3 contains 14 residues. Here the CDR3 DNA reads TGTGCCAGCAGTTTGGAGGGGAATGGAAACACCATATATTTT. This encodes CASSLEGNGNTIYF.

This clonotype was counted ten times or more. The CDR3 coding sequence is TGCGCCAGCAGCTTAGCGGGAGAATCAGGCACCGGGGAGCTGTTTTTT. It codes for CASSLAGESGTGELFF. The V gene is TRBV5-1, the J gene TRBJ2-2, with 8 bases lining up with TRBD2. The CDR3 has 16 residues. Germline V CDR1 and CDR2: SGHRS, YFSETQ. With V trimmed by 2 bases and J by 4 bases, 7 bases remained unmatched. The full variable domain, rest sourced from reference TRBV5-1 and TRBJ2-2, is KAGVTQTPRYLIKTRGQQVTLSCSPISGHRSVSWYQQTPGQGLQFLFEYFSETQRNKGNFPGRFSGRQFSNSRSEMNVSTLELGDSALYLCASSLAGESGTGELFFGEGSRLTVL.

This clonotype has a handful of counts. The chain uses TRBV20-1 and TRBJ2-7; 7 positions agree with TRBD2. This CDR3 comprises 13 residues. Germline CDR1 and CDR2: DFQATT and SNEGSKA (reference sequence). The trim removed 5 bases at V and 0 bases at J, leaving 4 bases unmatched. The chain's CDR3 is CSAYSGSSYEQYF. CDR3 bases: TGCAGTGCTTATAGCGGGTCCTCCTACGAGCAGTACTTC.

Turning to this clonotype: Given a much more abundant clone one base away, this may be a read error. This rearrangement joins TRBV2 to TRBJ2-3; 7 nucleotides match TRBD2. CDR1 SNHLY and CDR2 FYNNEI come from the germline V gene. The length of the CDR3 is 13 residues. Here the CDR3 DNA reads TGTGCCAGCGGGGGGGGAGTCACAGATACGCGGTATTTT. Its translation is CASGGGVTDTRYF. Variable domain in full (rest from reference TRBV2 and TRBJ2-3): EPEVTQTPSHQVTQMGQEVILRCVPISNHLYFYWYRQILGQKVEFLVSFYNNEISEKSEIFDDQFSVERPDGSNFTLKIRSTKLEDSAMYFCASGGGVTDTRYFGPGTRLTVL.

This clonotype was picked up many times. The chain carries TRBV7-2 and TRBJ1-2; D not resolved. The CDR3 sequence is 13 residues long. Trimming cost V 1 base and J 3 bases, with 6 bases left between them. Germline loops: CDR1 SGHTA, CDR2 FQGNSA. The CDR3 region is CASSLGAHYGYTF. CDR3 nucleotides: TGTGCCAGCAGCTTAGGAGCTCACTATGGCTACACCTTC.

In its sample, this clonotype was seen a few times. The V and J genes are TRBV12-3 or TRBV12-4 and TRBJ2-1; D may be TRBD2 (5 bases). The V gene lost 7 bases and the J gene lost 0 bases, with 13 bases spanning the gap. This CDR3 spans 15 amino acids. In DNA form, the CDR3 reads TGTGCCAGCACCACCCCGGGGTCCTCCTACAATGAGCAGTTCTTC. It codes for CASTTPGSSYNEQFF.

This clonotype was recorded many times. The gene calls are TRBV28 and TRBJ2-7; the match to TRBD1 covers 9 bases. Germline V gene data show CDR1 as MDHEN and CDR2 as SYDVKM. This CDR3 is built from 15 residues. V gave up 6 bases and J gave up 7 bases; unmatched junction bases: 13. The DNA for the CDR3 is TGTGCCAGCAGCCCCATACAGGGGGCGTCGGGGGAGCAGTACTTC. Its translation: CASSPIQGASGEQYF.

There are many counts of this clonotype. This rearrangement joins TRBV28 to TRBJ2-2; TRBD2 agrees at 9 bases. V lost 5 bases to trimming and J lost 0 bases; unmatched junction nucleotides: 7. Germline lookup yields CDR1 MDHEN and CDR2 SYDVKM. The CDR3 has 17 residues. The CDR3 sequence: CASSPGLAGSNTGELFF. CDR3 in DNA: TGTGCCAGCAGTCCCGGTCTAGCGGGGTCGAACACCGGGGAGCTGTTTTTT.

A few counts support this clonotype. The CDR3: CASSIVSRTEAFF. The CDR3 coding sequence is TGTGCCAGTAGTATAGTGTCCCGGACAGAAGCTTTCTTT. The chain combines TRBV19 with TRBJ1-1, with D perhaps matching TRBD1 (5 bases). This CDR3 region has 13 residues. The germline CDR1 and CDR2 sequences are LNHDA and SQIVND (reference sequence). With 1 base removed from V and 8 bases from J, the gap between germline ends came to 11 bases.

The chain has TRBV5-1 and TRBJ1-3; D possibly corresponds to TRBD1 (6 bases). The length of the CDR3 is 17 residues. V was cut by 4 bases and J by 0 bases, with 17 bases left in between. Germline CDR1 reads SGHRS; CDR2 reads YFSETQ. As DNA, the CDR3 is TGCGCCAGCAGCCCGGCGGGGGGCCCTAACTCTGGAAACACCATATATTTT. Its translation is CASSPAGGPNSGNTIYF.

This clonotype showed up just a few times. The chain employs TRBV5-4 and TRBJ2-2, with D possibly TRBD2 on 5 matching bases. CDR1 and CDR2 from the germline V gene are SGHNT and YYREEE (reference sequence). Trimming removed 4 bases at V and 4 bases at J, with 20 bases between. This CDR3 spans 17 amino acids. The CDR3 DNA reads as TGTGCCAGCAGCCGCATGAGGGCTCAGGAGGTCACCGGGGAGCTGTTTTTT. It specifies CASSRMRAQEVTGELFF.